This TCR beta chain was identified during a study of blood T cell repertoires in COVID-19. This CDR3 region has 11 residues. Germline CDR1 is MNHEY and CDR2 is SVGEGT. Libraries were prepared by immunoSEQ multiplex PCR; TCRdb keeps only in-frame clonotypes and omits some of them. The table records about 300,000 clones, over 75% of them present only once. Comments on this clone: Mismatch with germline at one junction end may stem from a read error.

V and J are TRBV6-2 or TRBV6-3 and TRBJ2-7, with D possibly being TRBD1 (6 bases). Input material: PBMCs or T cells enriched from blood (not recorded which). The TCR comes from a young man who had recovered from COVID-19. CDR3 DNA: TGTGCCAGCAGCTTTCCGGGACAAGAAGACTTC. Amino acids: CASSFPGQEDF.